The T cell receptor beta chain described here comes from a study of blood T cell repertoires in COVID-19. Turning to the study itself: The analysed material was cDNA or gDNA that came from T cells, B-cell-depleted T cells, or PBMCs.

Original methodology: Scientists estimated how many nucleated cells there were by amplifying reference gene primers. The data were produced by immunoSEQ multiplex PCR, yet TCRdb's version contains in-frame clones alone and is incomplete. Clone size and V and J calls were adopted from that table, with D and trimming inferred from the DNA. The data show tens of thousands of clones, about 86% seen once. CDR1 and CDR2 (germline): GTSNPN, SVGIG (reference sequence). The CDR3 is 14 residues long. Germline trimming cut 6 bases from V and 7 bases from J; bases unmatched to any gene: 7. This TCR derives from a human donor in a cohort sampled during active COVID-19. The chain joins TRBV30 to TRBJ2-1; TRBD2 aligns across 12 bases. Sequenced material: peripheral blood. DNA for the CDR3: TGTGCCTGCCGACCTAGCGGGGGGGCGAATGAGCAGTTCTTC. Translation gives CACRPSGGANEQFF.